This is a list of T cell receptor beta chains from one sample in a study of shared clonotypes between healthy human individuals. Data came from immunoSEQ multiplex PCR; TCRdb stores just in-frame clones and leaves some out. Counted here are about 990,000 clones, approximately 80% occurring once; the ten biggest clones make up 0.5% to 0.65%. The sample comprised memory CD4+ T cells from PBMCs. The receptors here all came from a man younger than 35 in good health. Some clones in this sample may be carry-over from other donors' samples. CDR3s include the opening cysteine and the closing phenylalanine or tryptophan. D genes are given only for firm matches. Not every row has a clone size; where given, it reads once, few, many or a size class.

clone size: few; V gene: TRBV2; J gene: TRBJ2-6; D gene: -; CDR3 protein: CASSELKIDFSGANVLTF
clone size: -; V gene: TRBV5-4; J gene: TRBJ2-7; D gene: -; CDR3 protein: CASSLNYEQYF
clone size: -; V gene: TRBV6-5; J gene: TRBJ2-1; D gene: -; CDR3 protein: CASSYSGIPLNEQFF
clone size: -; V gene: TRBV30; J gene: TRBJ2-6; D gene: -; CDR3 protein: CAWRKGVYKAGANVLTF
clone size: -; V gene: TRBV19; J gene: TRBJ2-4; D gene: TRBD1; CDR3 protein: CASSETGFGGNIQYF
clone size: few; V gene: TRBV30; J gene: TRBJ1-1; D gene: -; CDR3 protein: CAWRYGANTEAFF
clone size: -; V gene: TRBV2; J gene: TRBJ2-5; D gene: TRBD2; CDR3 protein: CASSAAIYGEGQYF
clone size: few; V gene: TRBV20-1; J gene: TRBJ2-3; D gene: -; CDR3 protein: CSAEVTDTQYF
clone size: -; V gene: TRBV2; J gene: TRBJ2-5; D gene: -; CDR3 protein: CASTKEETQYF
clone size: -; V gene: TRBV4-3; J gene: TRBJ2-5; D gene: -; CDR3 protein: CASSQERGSETQYF
clone size: once; V gene: TRBV28; J gene: TRBJ2-6; D gene: -; CDR3 protein: CASSRLGDRSSGANVLTF
clone size: -; V gene: TRBV7-9; J gene: TRBJ1-1; D gene: -; CDR3 protein: CASSLAGGPTEAFF
clone size: -; V gene: TRBV27; J gene: TRBJ2-7; D gene: -; CDR3 protein: CASSVLKGFESYEQYF
clone size: -; V gene: TRBV5-1; J gene: TRBJ2-3; D gene: -; CDR3 protein: CASSLSSGASDTQYF
clone size: -; V gene: TRBV2; J gene: TRBJ2-7; D gene: -; CDR3 protein: CASSPQVFSYEQYF
clone size: -; V gene: TRBV9; J gene: TRBJ2-3; D gene: TRBD1; CDR3 protein: CASSGGDRGLTDTQYF
clone size: few; V gene: TRBV5-8; J gene: TRBJ2-1; D gene: -; CDR3 protein: CASISPGRSSYNEQFF
clone size: -; V gene: TRBV10-2; J gene: TRBJ2-2; D gene: -; CDR3 protein: CASSESINTGELFF
clone size: -; V gene: TRBV11-3; J gene: TRBJ2-1; D gene: -; CDR3 protein: CASSRGWNEQFF
clone size: few; V gene: TRBV29-1; J gene: TRBJ1-5; D gene: -; CDR3 protein: CSVEDGLNQPQHF
clone size: -; V gene: TRBV5-1; J gene: TRBJ2-3; D gene: TRBD2; CDR3 protein: CASSGTGGLATDTQYF
clone size: -; V gene: TRBV6-5; J gene: TRBJ2-5; D gene: -; CDR3 protein: CASGIGTQETQYF
clone size: once; V gene: TRBV29-1; J gene: TRBJ2-7; D gene: -; CDR3 protein: CSVGTVGGEQYF
clone size: many; V gene: TRBV5-6; J gene: TRBJ1-2; D gene: -; CDR3 protein: CASSPSRVGYTF
clone size: -; V gene: TRBV15; J gene: TRBJ2-3; D gene: TRBD2; CDR3 protein: CATSRGLAGDTQYF
clone size: -; V gene: TRBV10-3; J gene: TRBJ2-2; D gene: TRBD2; CDR3 protein: CASTYRGGSGELFF
clone size: -; V gene: TRBV6-5; J gene: TRBJ1-2; D gene: -; CDR3 protein: CASSPGANYGYTF
clone size: -; V gene: TRBV19; J gene: TRBJ2-7; D gene: -; CDR3 protein: CASKNSREGPKYEQYF
clone size: -; V gene: TRBV11-2; J gene: TRBJ2-7; D gene: TRBD2; CDR3 protein: CASSLDRGSGSYEQYF
clone size: -; V gene: TRBV11-2; J gene: TRBJ2-7; D gene: -; CDR3 protein: CASSLRVADLPYEQYF
clone size: -; V gene: TRBV28; J gene: TRBJ2-2; D gene: TRBD1; CDR3 protein: CASTGTVNTGELFF
clone size: -; V gene: TRBV5-4; J gene: TRBJ2-7; D gene: -; CDR3 protein: CASSLGSDAYEQYF
clone size: -; V gene: TRBV2; J gene: TRBJ1-1; D gene: -; CDR3 protein: CASTYDWNTEAFF
clone size: -; V gene: TRBV20-1; J gene: TRBJ1-2; D gene: -; CDR3 protein: CSANEDRGYTF
clone size: once; V gene: TRBV5-1; J gene: TRBJ1-2; D gene: -; CDR3 protein: CASSLEYAGDYGYTF
clone size: few; V gene: TRBV5-4; J gene: TRBJ2-3; D gene: -; CDR3 protein: CASSSSWTTDTQYF
clone size: -; V gene: TRBV11-2; J gene: TRBJ1-1; D gene: TRBD1; CDR3 protein: CASSFTTSGTGGTEAFF
clone size: -; V gene: TRBV28; J gene: TRBJ2-5; D gene: -; CDR3 protein: CASSSVSQETQYF
clone size: -; V gene: TRBV6-5; J gene: TRBJ1-1; D gene: -; CDR3 protein: CASTTGGGSLRGAFF
clone size: -; V gene: TRBV15; J gene: TRBJ2-7; D gene: -; CDR3 protein: CATSRDMGTYEQYF
clone size: many; V gene: TRBV6-5; J gene: TRBJ2-7; D gene: TRBD1; CDR3 protein: CASRPGQALGEQYF
clone size: -; V gene: TRBV6-1; J gene: TRBJ2-7; D gene: -; CDR3 protein: CASSTRGGSYEQYF
clone size: -; V gene: TRBV11-2; J gene: TRBJ2-7; D gene: TRBD1; CDR3 protein: CASSSKRQGAYEQYF
clone size: -; V gene: TRBV9; J gene: TRBJ2-5; D gene: TRBD1; CDR3 protein: CASSVGGGWETQYF
clone size: -; V gene: TRBV5-4; J gene: TRBJ2-1; D gene: TRBD2; CDR3 protein: CASSPTSGMYNEQFF
clone size: -; V gene: TRBV6-5; J gene: TRBJ2-7; D gene: TRBD1; CDR3 protein: CASRTGGASTYEQYF
clone size: -; V gene: TRBV27; J gene: TRBJ2-3; D gene: -; CDR3 protein: CTSSFWGADTQYF
clone size: -; V gene: TRBV6-6; J gene: TRBJ1-2; D gene: -; CDR3 protein: CASEPLVGGNYGYTF
clone size: -; V gene: TRBV7-6; J gene: TRBJ2-2; D gene: TRBD2; CDR3 protein: CASRPDPGGGELFF
clone size: -; V gene: TRBV28; J gene: TRBJ1-2; D gene: -; CDR3 protein: CASSLSTGISYGYTF
clone size: -; V gene: TRBV7-8; J gene: TRBJ2-7; D gene: TRBD1; CDR3 protein: CASSLARQGAGEQYF
clone size: -; V gene: TRBV15; J gene: TRBJ2-7; D gene: TRBD2; CDR3 protein: CATSPRALGLAGSYEQYF
clone size: -; V gene: TRBV28; J gene: TRBJ2-1; D gene: TRBD2; CDR3 protein: CASSSAGFYNEQFF
clone size: -; V gene: TRBV11-2; J gene: TRBJ2-7; D gene: TRBD1; CDR3 protein: CASSLGTGNSYEQYF
clone size: -; V gene: TRBV7-6; J gene: TRBJ2-3; D gene: -; CDR3 protein: CASSLFQGSTDTQYF